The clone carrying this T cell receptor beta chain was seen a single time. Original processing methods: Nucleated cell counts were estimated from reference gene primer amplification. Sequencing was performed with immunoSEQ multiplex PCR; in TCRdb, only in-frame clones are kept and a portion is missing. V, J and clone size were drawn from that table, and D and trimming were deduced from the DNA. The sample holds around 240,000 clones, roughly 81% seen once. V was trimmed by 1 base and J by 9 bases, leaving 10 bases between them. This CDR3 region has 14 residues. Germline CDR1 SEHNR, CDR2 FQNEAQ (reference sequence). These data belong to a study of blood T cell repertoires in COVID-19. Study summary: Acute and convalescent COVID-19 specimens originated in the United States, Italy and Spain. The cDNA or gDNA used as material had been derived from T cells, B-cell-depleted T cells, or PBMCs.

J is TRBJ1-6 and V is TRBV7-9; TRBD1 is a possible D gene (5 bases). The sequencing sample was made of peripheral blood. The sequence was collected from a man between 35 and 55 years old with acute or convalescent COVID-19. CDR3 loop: CASSLGQPSSPLHF. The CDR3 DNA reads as TGTGCCAGCAGCTTAGGACAGCCTTCTTCACCCCTCCACTTT.